The 21 T cell receptor beta chains given below trace back to one sample, sequenced in a study of T-cell memory formation after mild COVID-19. TCRdb reprocessed the 5' RACE reads with MiXCR, giving one entry per CDR3 protein. Here the sample spans under 450,000 distinct CDR3 sequences, more than 20% being singletons. Material: PBMCs or a T cell subset sorted from them (not recorded which). The source of these receptors is an adult woman who had mild COVID-19 (a few samples of this study predate the infection). Cell type and time point are not known.

This clonotype was seen more than once but under ten times. The genes are TRBV9 and TRBJ2-3; 15 bases align to TRBD2. J was trimmed by 6 bases and V by 3 bases; bases with no gene match: 8. CDR3 length: 17 residues. Germline V CDR1 and CDR2: SGDLS, YYNGEE. The chain's CDR3 is CASSAMGLAGGLDTQYF. Here the CDR3 DNA reads TGTGCCAGCAGCGCGATGGGACTAGCGGGGGGCCTCGATACGCAGTATTTT.

This clonotype was observed a handful of times. The chain links TRBV7-9 to TRBJ2-3, with 8 bases aligning to TRBD2. Germline V gene sequence: CDR1 SEHNR, CDR2 FQNEAQ (reference sequence). The trim removed 1 base at V and 0 bases at J, leaving 6 bases unmatched. The CDR3 extends over 17 amino acids. This chain's CDR3 is CASSLGATSGSTDTQYF. In nucleotides, the CDR3 is TGTGCCAGCAGCTTAGGGGCCACTAGCGGTAGCACAGATACGCAGTATTTT.

The chain carries TRBV9 and TRBJ2-3; D unresolved. Trimming removed 0 bases from V and 6 bases from J, with 14 bases in between. This CDR3 is 15 amino acids long. Germline loops: CDR1 SGDLS, CDR2 YYNGEE. The CDR3 protein is CASSVVPSALDTQYF. CDR3 bases: TGTGCCAGCAGCGTAGTCCCCTCGGCCCTTGATACGCAGTATTTT.

The sample holds many counts of this clonotype. The V gene is TRBV10-3, the J gene TRBJ2-7, with TRBD2 identical over 9 bases. CDR3 size: 16 residues. Trimming cost V 0 bases and J 2 bases; bases outside gene matches: 5. The germline V gene encodes CDR1 ENHRY and CDR2 SYGVKD. The CDR3 region has the DNA TGTGCCATCAGTGAGTCGACGGCTAGCGGGACCTACGAGCAGTACTTC. Amino acid sequence: CAISESTASGTYEQYF.

J is TRBJ2-2 and V is TRBV7-9, with 13 bases aligning to TRBD2. After removal of 3 bases from V and 4 bases from J, the junction contained 2 bases not matched to a gene. CDR1 is SEHNR, CDR2 FQNEAQ, per germline (reference sequence). The CDR3 is made up of 16 amino acids. The CDR3 sequence is CASSFGLAGVTGELFF. The CDR3 nucleotides are TGTGCCAGCAGCTTCGGACTAGCGGGAGTCACCGGGGAGCTGTTTTTT.

This chain joins TRBV14 and TRBJ2-3; maybe TRBD1 (6 bases). The V end lost 4 bases, the J end lost 5 bases, and 19 bases lay between the germline ends. CDR1 is SGHDN, CDR2 FVKESK, per germline. The CDR3 contains 16 residues. The CDR3 spells CASSRLRDTPLDTQYF. The CDR3 nucleotides are TGTGCCAGCAGCCGCCTCCGGGACACTCCCCTAGATACGCAGTATTTT.

The V gene is TRBV12-3 or TRBV12-4, the J gene TRBJ1-4; possible D gene TRBD1, 5 bases. V dropped 6 bases and J dropped 3 bases, with 11 bases sitting between them. The CDR3 totals 14 residues. CDR3 sequence: CASSPDTSNEKLFF. In DNA, the CDR3 is TGTGCCAGCAGCCCGGACACCTCTAATGAAAAACTGTTTTTT.

This clonotype appeared many times. J is TRBJ2-3 and V is TRBV7-8; 14 nucleotides align to TRBD2. V shed 5 bases, J shed 4 bases, and the junction held 5 bases outside the gene matches. CDR1 and CDR2 (germline): SGHVS, FQNEAQ. CDR3 length: 16 residues. In nucleotides, the CDR3 is TGTGCCAGCAGCCTCAGACTAGCGGGGGGGTCAGATACGCAGTATTTT. It specifies CASSLRLAGGSDTQYF. The full variable domain, rest sourced from reference TRBV7-8 and TRBJ2-3, is GAGVSQSPRYKVAKRGQDVALRCDPISGHVSLFWYQQALGQGPEFLTYFQNEAQLDKSGLPSDRFFAERPEGSVSTLKIQRTQQEDSAVYLCASSLRLAGGSDTQYFGPGTRLTVL.

This clonotype was seen a few times. This chain connects TRBV2 to TRBJ2-7; 7 bases are shared with TRBD1. Germline CDR1 reads SNHLY; CDR2 reads FYNNEI. The CDR3 sequence is 16 residues long. V lost 6 bases and J lost 0; bases outside the gene matches: 11. The CDR3 region is CASRIYPGQISYEQYF. CDR3 nucleotides: TGTGCCAGCAGAATTTATCCGGGACAGATCTCCTACGAGCAGTACTTC. Drawing the rest from reference TRBV2 and TRBJ2-7, the complete variable domain is EPEVTQTPSHQVTQMGQEVILRCVPISNHLYFYWYRQILGQKVEFLVSFYNNEISEKSEIFDDQFSVERPDGSNFTLKIRSTKLEDSAMYFCASRIYPGQISYEQYFGPGTRLTVT.

This clonotype was found a few times. J is TRBJ2-2 and V is TRBV5-5; tentative D call: TRBD2 (5 bases). V lost 3 bases to trimming and J lost 1 base, with 13 bases between them. There are 16 residues in the CDR3. The germline V gene has CDR1 SGHKS and CDR2 YYEKEE (reference sequence). CDR3 sequence (DNA): TGTGCCAGCAGCTCCTGGGTCGGGATGAACACCGGGGAGCTGTTTTTT. Protein sequence: CASSSWVGMNTGELFF.

The table lists this clonotype with a few counts. The chain employs TRBV5-4 and TRBJ2-7; 10 bases fit TRBD2. The CDR3 covers 15 residues. CDR1 and CDR2 from the germline V gene are SGHNT and YYREEE (reference sequence). Losses at the gene ends were 4 bases for V and 3 bases for J; bases not matched to a gene: 7. The CDR3 DNA reads as TGTGCCAGCAGCCCAAGACTAGCGGGCTTCTACGAGCAGTACTTC. This codes for CASSPRLAGFYEQYF.

J is TRBJ2-7 and V is TRBV7-9, with D possibly being TRBD1 or TRBD2 (5 bases each). The CDR3 contains 14 residues. The germline V gene has CDR1 SEHNR and CDR2 FQNEAQ (reference sequence). Trimming shortened V by 5 bases and J by 2 bases, and 13 bases separated the two germline ends. CDR3 nucleotide sequence: TGTGCCAGCAGCCCAGACAGCGGTACCTACGAGCAGTACTTC. As protein: CASSPDSGTYEQYF.

The chain combines TRBV5-1 with TRBJ2-7; TRBD1 agrees at 8 bases. From germline, CDR1 is SGHRS and CDR2 YFSETQ. The V segment lost 0 bases and the J segment 7 bases; nucleotides outside the gene matches: 9. The CDR3 loop spans 15 amino acids. The CDR3 region is CASSLEVWTGLEQYF. CDR3 sequence (DNA): TGCGCCAGCAGCTTGGAGGTTTGGACAGGGCTAGAGCAGTACTTC.

V is TRBV6-1 and J is TRBJ2-5, with TRBD1 as a possible D gene (5 bases). The J call may be in error: the DNA end matches TRBJ2-7 better. Germline CDR1 and CDR2: MNHNS and SASEGT. This CDR3 has 14 residues. CDR3 coding DNA: TGTGCCAGCAGTGAACCCCAGGGTGCCTACGAGCAGTACTTC. Translated, it gives CASSEPQGAYEQYF.

The chain joins TRBV5-6 to TRBJ2-7, with 7 bases that match TRBD1. Germline CDR1 and CDR2: SGHDT and YYEEEE. The trim removed 0 bases at V and 2 bases at J, leaving 11 bases unmatched. The CDR3 sequence is 17 residues long. Here the CDR3 reads CASSLALRQGTAYEQYF. In DNA, the CDR3 is TGTGCCAGCAGCTTGGCCCTGCGGCAGGGGACAGCCTACGAGCAGTACTTC.

In this sample, this clonotype turned up many times. The V and J genes are TRBV7-9 and TRBJ2-1, with D possibly matching TRBD2 (6 bases). Germline V gene data show CDR1 as SEHNR and CDR2 as FQNEAQ (reference sequence). The CDR3 spans 14 residues. The V and J ends lost 1 base and 7 bases respectively, with 11 bases between them. CDR3 DNA sequence: TGTGCCAGCAGCTTAGTGGCGGGGTGGAATGAGCAGTTCTTC. It translates to CASSLVAGWNEQFF.

The genes are TRBV20-1 and TRBJ2-7, with a possible D match to TRBD2 (5 bases). Germline loops: CDR1 DFQATT, CDR2 SNEGSKA (reference sequence). The CDR3 length is 15 residues. Trimming pared 3 bases from V and 2 bases from J, leaving 17 bases between. The CDR3, as DNA: TGCAGTGCTAGGAGAGGGAGCTTAAACCCCTACGAGCAGTACTTC. Its translation: CSARRGSLNPYEQYF.

This clonotype was detected only a few times. DNA of the CDR3: TGCGCCAGCAGCCAAGAAGCGACTAGCGGGAGCGACGAGCAGTTCTTC. It codes for CASSQEATSGSDEQFF. This chain uses TRBV4-1 with TRBJ2-1; 12 bases align to TRBD2. Germline V gene data show CDR1 as MGHRA and CDR2 as YSYEKL. The CDR3 runs 16 residues. The V and J ends lost 0 bases and 10 bases, in that order; junction bases with no gene match: 7.

The genes are TRBV9 and TRBJ1-1; D gene ambiguous. The ends were cut back, 1 base at V and 0 bases at J, with 4 bases in the middle. The germline V gene encodes CDR1 SGDLS and CDR2 YYNGEE. This CDR3 spans 13 amino acids. DNA for the CDR3: TGTGCCAGCAGCGTAACTCTGAACACTGAAGCTTTCTTT. This codes for CASSVTLNTEAFF.

The rearrangement uses TRBV7-7 and TRBJ2-2; 7 bases match TRBD2. CDR1 SSHAT and CDR2 FNYEAQ come from the germline V gene (reference sequence). The V and J ends lost 8 bases and 6 bases, in that order; junction bases with no gene match: 6. CDR3 length equals 13 residues. As DNA, the CDR3 is TGTGCCAGCGGGGGGGGGGACCCCGGGGAGCTGTTTTTT. This codes for CASGGGDPGELFF.

J is TRBJ2-7 and V is TRBV6-5; D uncertain. V shed 0 bases and J shed 6 bases, with 9 bases lying between them. Germline CDR1 MNHEY, CDR2 SVGAGI. CDR3 length equals 13 residues. CDR3 region: CASSYSRQVEQYF. The DNA for the CDR3 is TGTGCCAGCAGTTACTCGAGGCAGGTCGAGCAGTACTTC.